The 21 T cell receptor beta chains presented below share a single source sample, sequenced in a study of shared clonotypes between healthy human individuals (dated by TCRdb to 2019 to 2021). Preparation of the library involved the immunoSEQ multiplex PCR assay. TCRdb re-hosts the immuneACCESS table, in-frame sequences only. Its copies lack some clones; in the studies checked, an unresolved V gene accounts for under half of them, and the cause for the rest is not known. The sample yields about 2.3 million clones; more than 85% were counted once. The ten largest make up roughly 0.36% of the sample. The sample was naive CD4+ T cells from PBMCs. The cell subset or site label, as the study defines it: CD45RA+ positively selected. These TCRs come from a man between 18 and 29 years old in good health. Some clones in this sample may be carry-over from other donors' samples.

The J gene is TRBJ2-1, the V gene TRBV5-1; 9 bases are shared with TRBD2. V lost 4 bases to trimming and J lost 5 bases; unmatched junction nucleotides: 4. Looked up from germline, CDR1 is SGHRS and CDR2 is YFSETQ. The CDR3 loop spans 14 amino acids. The DNA for the CDR3 is TGCGCCAGCAGCGACGGGACTAGCCACAATGAGCAGTTCTTC. Translation: CASSDGTSHNEQFF.

The CDR3 protein is CASSLDRAAGELFF. Here the CDR3 DNA reads TGCGCCAGCAGCTTGGACAGGGCCGCCGGGGAGCTGTTTTTT. The chain is built from TRBV5-1 and TRBJ2-2, with a weak D call TRBD1 (6 bases). CDR1 is SGHRS, CDR2 YFSETQ, per germline. This CDR3 has 14 amino acids. The V gene lost 0 bases and the J gene lost 6 bases, with 9 bases spanning the gap.

The chain joins TRBV18 to TRBJ2-1; no clear D gene. Germline V gene data show CDR1 as KGHSH and CDR2 as LQKENI. This CDR3 comprises 11 residues. V was shortened by 3 bases and J by 10 bases, with 7 bases between the two germline ends. The CDR3 region is CASSPAREQFF. CDR3 coding DNA: TGTGCCAGCTCACCCGCACGAGAGCAGTTCTTC.

The gene calls are TRBV10-3 and TRBJ1-5, with D perhaps TRBD1 (5 bases). CDR3 length: 16 amino acids. CDR1 and CDR2 from the germline V gene are ENHRY and SYGVKD. Trimming shortened V by 2 bases and J by 2 bases, and 13 bases separated the two germline ends. The CDR3 coding sequence is TGTGCCATCAGTGAGGGGGCGCGAGTTGGCAATCAGCCCCAGCATTTT. Translated: CAISEGARVGNQPQHF.

The chain carries TRBV5-6 and TRBJ2-7; possibly TRBD2 for D (5 bases). The germline gives CDR1 SGHDT, CDR2 YYEEEE. The CDR3 is made up of 15 amino acids. Trimming shortened V by 2 bases and J by 3 bases, and 15 bases separated the two germline ends. DNA for the CDR3: TGTGCCAGCAGCTTTCGTAGTACGGGAATCTACGAGCAGTACTTC. Its protein is CASSFRSTGIYEQYF.

This chain links TRBV30 with TRBJ2-5; TRBD2 aligns across 7 bases. Germline V gene data show CDR1 as GTSNPN and CDR2 as SVGIG (reference sequence). CDR3 length: 15 amino acids. The V segment lost 0 bases and the J segment 1 base; nucleotides outside the gene matches: 5. The CDR3 loop reads CAWSVGAGTQETQYF. CDR3 DNA: TGTGCCTGGAGTGTAGGAGCGGGAACCCAAGAGACCCAGTACTTC.

The chain links TRBV29-1 to TRBJ2-3; 8 bases are shared with TRBD1. This CDR3 is 14 amino acids long. The V segment lost 7 bases and the J segment 4 bases; nucleotides outside the gene matches: 10. Germline lookup yields CDR1 SQVTM and CDR2 ANQGSEA. For the CDR3, the DNA is TGCAGCGACGTCGGACAGGGCTGGGCAGATACGCAGTATTTT. Amino acids: CSDVGQGWADTQYF.

In DNA form, the CDR3 reads TGTGCCAGCGGGTTAGCGGGATCCCCAGATACGCAGTATTTT. It translates to CASGLAGSPDTQYF. This chain connects TRBV9 to TRBJ2-3, with 8 bases identical to TRBD2. The CDR3 is 14 amino acids. J lost 4 bases, V lost 7 bases, and 8 bases had no gene match. Germline V lookup: CDR1 SGDLS, CDR2 YYNGEE. Based on the CDR3 plus reference TRBV9 and TRBJ2-3, the full variable domain is DSGVTQTPKHLITATGQRVTLRCSPRSGDLSVYWYQQSLDQGLQFLIQYYNGEERAKGNILERFSAQQFPDLHSELNLSSLELGDSALYFCASGLAGSPDTQYFGPGTRLTVL.

The chain has TRBV30 and TRBJ2-2, with D hard to call. The V gene's germline CDR1 is GTSNPN and CDR2 SVGIG (reference sequence). CDR3 length equals 14 residues. V was pared by 6 bases and J by 2 bases, with 13 bases between. This chain's CDR3 is CACTGLTNTGELFF. CDR3 in DNA: TGTGCCTGTACCGGGCTCACCAACACCGGGGAGCTGTTTTTT.

Here the CDR3 DNA reads TGTGCCAGCAGCCTTGCGGGGGGTGGGAATCAGCCCCAGCATTTT. Amino acids: CASSLAGGGNQPQHF. The gene calls are TRBV28 and TRBJ1-5; maybe TRBD1 (5 bases). Trimming shortened V by 6 bases and J by 4 bases, and 16 bases separated the two germline ends. The CDR3 totals 15 residues. Per the germline V gene, CDR1 is MDHEN and CDR2 is SYDVKM.

The chain joins TRBV2 to TRBJ1-3, with a possible D match to TRBD1 (6 bases). Trimming stripped 4 bases from V and 0 bases from J, with 13 bases between. The germline gives CDR1 SNHLY, CDR2 FYNNEI. The CDR3 has 16 residues. CDR3: CASSVDRTLSGNTIYF. The DNA of the CDR3 is TGTGCCAGCAGTGTTGACAGGACTCTCTCTGGAAACACCATATATTTT. Using reference TRBV2 and TRBJ1-3 for the parts outside the CDR3, the full variable domain is EPEVTQTPSHQVTQMGQEVILRCVPISNHLYFYWYRQILGQKVEFLVSFYNNEISEKSEIFDDQFSVERPDGSNFTLKIRSTKLEDSAMYFCASSVDRTLSGNTIYFGEGSWLTVV.

This CDR3 is CASRARTNYGYTF. The CDR3 nucleotides are TGTGCCAGCAGGGCCAGGACCAACTATGGCTACACCTTC. The rearrangement uses TRBV5-8 and TRBJ1-2; D ambiguous. In germline, CDR1 is SGHTS, CDR2 YDEGEE. The CDR3 is made up of 13 amino acids. The ends were cut back, 5 bases at V and 2 bases at J, with 10 bases in the middle.

J is TRBJ1-5 and V is TRBV2, with D unresolved. This CDR3 has 14 residues. Germline values: CDR1 SNHLY, CDR2 FYNNEI. Trimming took off 6 bases at V and 7 bases at J, with 16 bases between the two ends. Here the CDR3 reads CASRRRGESQPQHF. Written as DNA, the CDR3 is TGTGCCAGCAGACGCCGTGGGGAGAGCCAGCCCCAGCATTTT.

This chain uses TRBV28 with TRBJ2-7, with 7 bases identical to TRBD1. V shed 5 bases, J shed 5 bases, and the junction held 9 bases outside the gene matches. CDR3 length: 14 amino acids. Germline CDR1 reads MDHEN; CDR2 reads SYDVKM. The CDR3 DNA is TGTGCCAGCAGTCCGGGACAGAGCTGGCACGAGCAGTACTTC. Translation: CASSPGQSWHEQYF.

About this clone itself: Compared with germline, one end of the junction differs, possibly owing to a read error. The chain carries TRBV19 and TRBJ2-1; 7 bases map to TRBD1. The CDR3 contains 15 residues. CDR1 and CDR2 from the germline V gene are LNHDA and SQIVND (reference sequence). The CDR3 DNA is TGTGCGAGTAAGGGGGCGGACAGAAAGAACAATGAGCAGTTCTTC. Translation gives CASKGADRKNNEQFF.

The chain recombines TRBV7-2 with TRBJ2-4; 9 nucleotides line up with TRBD2. V was clipped by 6 bases and J by 10 bases; unmatched bases: 13. The CDR3 is 15 residues long. Germline V gene lookup returns CDR1 SGHTA and CDR2 FQGNSA. The CDR3 DNA follows: TGTGCCAGCAGGGAGGGGGGTCTAGCGGGACGTATTCAGTACTTC. It codes for CASREGGLAGRIQYF.

The chain has TRBV11-2 and TRBJ2-1; D remains ambiguous. The CDR3 runs to 17 residues. With 0 bases removed from V and 7 bases from J, the gap between germline ends came to 19 bases. CDR1 is SGHAT and CDR2 is FQNNGV in the germline V gene. CDR3 nucleotides: TGTGCCAGCAGCTTAGAAGTAGGGCTTCCGTTTTGGAATGAGCAGTTCTTC. Translated: CASSLEVGLPFWNEQFF.

The V gene is TRBV4-2, the J gene TRBJ2-5; D gene uncertain. From germline, CDR1 is LGHNA and CDR2 YNFKEQ. This CDR3 is built from 13 residues. Trimming shortened V by 1 base and J by 5 bases, and 8 bases separated the two germline ends. CDR3 DNA sequence: TGTGCCAGCAGCCAAGCTATGGGGGAGACCCAGTACTTC. Its translation: CASSQAMGETQYF.

This chain connects TRBV4-1 to TRBJ1-3, with a weak D call TRBD1 (6 bases). The CDR3 runs 15 residues. The germline V and J ends were trimmed by 1 base and 0 bases, with 7 bases remaining between them. Germline V gene data show CDR1 as MGHRA and CDR2 as YSYEKL. The CDR3 DNA reads TGCGCCAGCAGCCAAGGGGACACCTCTGGAAACACCATATATTTT. Residues: CASSQGDTSGNTIYF.

This clone was counted a single time. The chain is built from TRBV7-8 and TRBJ1-4; D call uncertain. CDR1 is SGHVS, CDR2 FQNEAQ, per germline. V was pared by 1 base and J by 7 bases, with 4 bases between. CDR3 length equals 12 residues. Written as DNA, the CDR3 is TGTGCCAGCAGCTTAGATCGTGAAAAACTGTTTTTT. Its protein product is CASSLDREKLFF.

The V gene is TRBV6-4, the J gene TRBJ2-1; TRBD2 agrees at 10 bases. CDR3 length: 16 amino acids. The J segment lost 9 bases and the V segment lost 5 bases, leaving 13 bases of the junction unmatched. CDR1 and CDR2 (germline): MRHNA, SNTAGT. The CDR3 reads CASSQGGVAGGGEQFF. The CDR3 bases are TGTGCCAGCAGTCAAGGAGGGGTAGCGGGAGGCGGTGAGCAGTTCTTC.